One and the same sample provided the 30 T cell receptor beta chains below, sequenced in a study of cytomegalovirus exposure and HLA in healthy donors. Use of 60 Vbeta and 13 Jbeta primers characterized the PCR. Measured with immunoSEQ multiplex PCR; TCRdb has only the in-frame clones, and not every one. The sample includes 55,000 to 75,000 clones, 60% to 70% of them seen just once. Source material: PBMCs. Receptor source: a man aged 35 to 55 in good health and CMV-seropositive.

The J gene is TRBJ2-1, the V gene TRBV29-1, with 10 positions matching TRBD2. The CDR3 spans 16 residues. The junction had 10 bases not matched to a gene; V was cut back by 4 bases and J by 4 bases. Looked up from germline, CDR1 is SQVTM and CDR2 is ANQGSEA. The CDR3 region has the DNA TGCAGCGTTGTGGGAAATAGCGGGAGGAGATACAATGAGCAGTTCTTC. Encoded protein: CSVVGNSGRRYNEQFF.

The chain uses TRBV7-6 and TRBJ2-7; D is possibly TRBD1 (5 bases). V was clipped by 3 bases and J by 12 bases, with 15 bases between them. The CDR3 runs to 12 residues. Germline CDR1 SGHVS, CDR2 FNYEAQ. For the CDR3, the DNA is TGTGCCAGCAGCTTGTCTGAAGGGGAAGCGTACTTC. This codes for CASSLSEGEAYF.

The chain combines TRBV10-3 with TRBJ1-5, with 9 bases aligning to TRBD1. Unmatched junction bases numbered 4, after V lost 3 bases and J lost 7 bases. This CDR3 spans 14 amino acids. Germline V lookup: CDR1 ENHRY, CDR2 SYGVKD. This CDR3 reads CAISDTGGGQPQHF. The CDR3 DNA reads TGTGCCATCAGTGACACAGGGGGCGGACAGCCCCAGCATTTT.

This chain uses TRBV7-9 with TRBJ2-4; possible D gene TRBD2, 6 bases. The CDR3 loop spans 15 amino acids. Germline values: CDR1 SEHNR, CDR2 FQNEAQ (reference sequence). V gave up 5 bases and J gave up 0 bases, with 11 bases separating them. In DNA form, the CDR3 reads TGTGCCAGCAGCACCCCGGGACTAGCCAAAAACATTCAGTACTTC. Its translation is CASSTPGLAKNIQYF.

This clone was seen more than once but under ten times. CDR3 bases: TGTGCCAGCAGTGACGGCGGGAATTCACCCCTCCACTTT. Its protein product is CASSDGGNSPLHF. The V gene is TRBV6-5, the J gene TRBJ1-6; D unresolved. V lost 5 bases, J lost 7 bases, and 9 bases lay in between. This CDR3 comprises 13 residues. Germline V gives CDR1 MNHEY, CDR2 SVGAGI.

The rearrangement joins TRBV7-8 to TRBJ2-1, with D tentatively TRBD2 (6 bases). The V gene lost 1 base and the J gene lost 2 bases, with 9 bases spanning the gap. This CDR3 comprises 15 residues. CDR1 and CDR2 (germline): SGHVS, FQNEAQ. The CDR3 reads CASSLVPGAYNEQFF. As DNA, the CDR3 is TGTGCCAGCAGCTTAGTTCCGGGAGCCTACAATGAGCAGTTCTTC.

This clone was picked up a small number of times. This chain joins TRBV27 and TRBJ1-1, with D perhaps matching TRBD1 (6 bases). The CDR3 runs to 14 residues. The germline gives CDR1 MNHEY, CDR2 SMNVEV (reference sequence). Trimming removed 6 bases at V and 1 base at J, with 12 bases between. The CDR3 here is CASSPGQQNTEAFF. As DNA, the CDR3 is TGTGCCAGCAGCCCGGGACAACAGAACACTGAAGCTTTCTTT.

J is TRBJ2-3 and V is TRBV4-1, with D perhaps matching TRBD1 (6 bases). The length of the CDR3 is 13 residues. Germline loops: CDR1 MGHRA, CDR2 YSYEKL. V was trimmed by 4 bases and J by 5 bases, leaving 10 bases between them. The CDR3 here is CASSPDRKDTQYF. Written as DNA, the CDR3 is TGCGCCAGCAGCCCCGACAGGAAAGATACGCAGTATTTT.

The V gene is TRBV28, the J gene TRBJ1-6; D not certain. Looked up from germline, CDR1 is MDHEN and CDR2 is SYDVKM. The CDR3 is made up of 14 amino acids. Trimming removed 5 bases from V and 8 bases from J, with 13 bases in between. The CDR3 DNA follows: TGTGCCAGCAGTCTCGAGGATTATTATTCACCCCTCCACTTT. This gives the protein CASSLEDYYSPLHF.

The CDR3: CASSFGQLRTYEQYF. The CDR3 coding sequence is TGTGCCAGCAGTTTTGGACAGCTCAGAACCTACGAGCAGTACTTC. The V and J genes are TRBV28 and TRBJ2-7; D perhaps matches TRBD1 (6 bases). Germline CDR1 MDHEN, CDR2 SYDVKM. V lost 3 bases and J lost 2, with 14 bases in between. This CDR3 region has 15 residues.

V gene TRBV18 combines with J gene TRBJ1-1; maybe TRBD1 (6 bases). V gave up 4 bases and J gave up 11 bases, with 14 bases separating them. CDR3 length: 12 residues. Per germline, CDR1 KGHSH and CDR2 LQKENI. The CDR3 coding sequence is TGTGCCAGCTCACGCTCCCACAGGGCGGCTTTCTTT. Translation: CASSRSHRAAFF.

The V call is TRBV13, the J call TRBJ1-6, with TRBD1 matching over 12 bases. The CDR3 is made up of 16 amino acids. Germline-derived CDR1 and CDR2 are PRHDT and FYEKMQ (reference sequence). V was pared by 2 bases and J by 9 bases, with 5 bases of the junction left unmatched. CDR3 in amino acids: CASSLSGTGGSSPLHF. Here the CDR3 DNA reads TGTGCCAGCAGCTTATCCGGGACAGGGGGCTCTTCACCCCTCCACTTT.

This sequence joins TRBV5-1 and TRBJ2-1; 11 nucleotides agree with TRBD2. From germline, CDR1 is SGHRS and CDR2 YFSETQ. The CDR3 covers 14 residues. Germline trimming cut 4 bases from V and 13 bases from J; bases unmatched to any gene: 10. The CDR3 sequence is CASSPPTSGGTQFF. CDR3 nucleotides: TGCGCCAGCAGCCCGCCCACTAGCGGGGGAACCCAGTTCTTC.

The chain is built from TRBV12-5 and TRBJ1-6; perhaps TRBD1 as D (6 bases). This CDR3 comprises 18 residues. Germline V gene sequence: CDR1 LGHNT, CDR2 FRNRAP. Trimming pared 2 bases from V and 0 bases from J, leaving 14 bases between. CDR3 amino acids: CASGLSTTGRSYNSPLHF. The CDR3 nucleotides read TGTGCTAGTGGTTTGTCAACGACAGGTCGCTCCTATAATTCACCCCTCCACTTT.

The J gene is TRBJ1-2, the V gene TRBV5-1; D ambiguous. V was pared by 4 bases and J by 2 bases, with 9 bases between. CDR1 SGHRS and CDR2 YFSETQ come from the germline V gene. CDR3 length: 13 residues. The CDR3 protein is CASSRDTNYGYTF. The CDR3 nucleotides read TGCGCCAGCAGCAGAGACACAAACTATGGCTACACCTTC.

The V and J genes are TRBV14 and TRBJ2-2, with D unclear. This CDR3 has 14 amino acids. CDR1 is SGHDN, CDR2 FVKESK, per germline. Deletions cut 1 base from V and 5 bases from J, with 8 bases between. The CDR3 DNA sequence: TGTGCCAGCAGCCAAGTCCTCCAGACCGGGGAGCTGTTTTTT. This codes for CASSQVLQTGELFF.

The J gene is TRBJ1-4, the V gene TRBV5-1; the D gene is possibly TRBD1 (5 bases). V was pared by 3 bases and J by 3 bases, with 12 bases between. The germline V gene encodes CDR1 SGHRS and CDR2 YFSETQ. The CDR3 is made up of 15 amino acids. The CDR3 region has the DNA TGCGCCAGCAGCTCGCAGGGTGGGGCTAATGAAAAACTGTTTTTT. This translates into CASSSQGGANEKLFF.

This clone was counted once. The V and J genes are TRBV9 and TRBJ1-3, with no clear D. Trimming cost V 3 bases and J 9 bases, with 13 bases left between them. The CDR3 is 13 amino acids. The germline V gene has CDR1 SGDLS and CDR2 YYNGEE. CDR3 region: CASSATTGGTIYF. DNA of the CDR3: TGTGCCAGCAGCGCCACCACCGGAGGCACCATATATTTT.

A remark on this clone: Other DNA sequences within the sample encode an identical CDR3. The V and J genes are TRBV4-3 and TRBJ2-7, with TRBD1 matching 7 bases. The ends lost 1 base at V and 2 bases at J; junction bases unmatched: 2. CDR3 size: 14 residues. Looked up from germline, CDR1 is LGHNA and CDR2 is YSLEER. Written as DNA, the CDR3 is TGCGCCAGCAGCCAAGTGAGGGGGCCCTACGAGCAGTACTTC. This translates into CASSQVRGPYEQYF.

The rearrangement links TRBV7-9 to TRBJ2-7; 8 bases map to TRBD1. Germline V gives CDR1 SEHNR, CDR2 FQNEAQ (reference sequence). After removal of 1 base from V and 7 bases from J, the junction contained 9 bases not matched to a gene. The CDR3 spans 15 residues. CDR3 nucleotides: TGTGCCAGCAGCTTAGGGGTGACAGGGGCCTCTGAGCAGTACTTC. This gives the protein CASSLGVTGASEQYF. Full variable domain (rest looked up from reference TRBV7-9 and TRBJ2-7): DTGVSQNPRHKITKRGQNVTFRCDPISEHNRLYWYRQTLGQGPEFLTYFQNEAQLEKSRLLSDRFSAERPKGSFSTLEIQRTEQGDSAMYLCASSLGVTGASEQYFGPGTRLTVT.

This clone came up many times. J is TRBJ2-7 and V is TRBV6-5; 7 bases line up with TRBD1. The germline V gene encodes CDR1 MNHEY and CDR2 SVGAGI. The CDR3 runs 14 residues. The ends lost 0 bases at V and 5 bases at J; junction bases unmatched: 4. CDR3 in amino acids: CASSYSRQGHEQYF. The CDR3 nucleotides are TGTGCCAGCAGTTACTCAAGACAGGGCCACGAGCAGTACTTC.

Here the CDR3 reads CSGSQGDYGYTF. CDR3 sequence (DNA): TGCAGCGGCAGCCAGGGGGACTATGGCTACACCTTC. The chain combines TRBV29-1 with TRBJ1-2; 7 nucleotides match TRBD1. Per the germline V gene, CDR1 is SQVTM and CDR2 is ANQGSEA. The V gene end was trimmed by 7 bases and the J gene end by 3 bases; junction bases not matched to a gene: 5. The CDR3 has 12 amino acids.

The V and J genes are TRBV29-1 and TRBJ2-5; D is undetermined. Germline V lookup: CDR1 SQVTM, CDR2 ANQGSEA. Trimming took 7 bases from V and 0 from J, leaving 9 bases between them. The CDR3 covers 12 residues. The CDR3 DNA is TGCAGCGCCGGAGACCACCAAGAGACCCAGTACTTC. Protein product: CSAGDHQETQYF.

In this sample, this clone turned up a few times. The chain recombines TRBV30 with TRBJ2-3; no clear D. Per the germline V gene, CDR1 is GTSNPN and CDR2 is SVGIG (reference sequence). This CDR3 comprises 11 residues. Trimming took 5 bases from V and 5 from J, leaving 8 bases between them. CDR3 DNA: TGTGCCTGGCGCCTAGTAGATACGCAGTATTTT. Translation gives CAWRLVDTQYF.

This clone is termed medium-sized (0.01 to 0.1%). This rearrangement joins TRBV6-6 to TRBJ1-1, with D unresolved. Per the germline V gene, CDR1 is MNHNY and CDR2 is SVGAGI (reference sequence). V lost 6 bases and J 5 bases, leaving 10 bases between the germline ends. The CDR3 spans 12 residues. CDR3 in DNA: TGTGCCAGCAGCCTAGCGGGGACTGAAGCTTTCTTT. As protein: CASSLAGTEAFF.

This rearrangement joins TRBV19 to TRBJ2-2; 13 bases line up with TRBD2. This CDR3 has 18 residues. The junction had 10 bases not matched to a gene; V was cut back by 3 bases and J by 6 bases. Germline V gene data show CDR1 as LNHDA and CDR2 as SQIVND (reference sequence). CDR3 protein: CASSILGLAGEGAGELFF. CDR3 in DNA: TGTGCCAGTAGTATCCTCGGACTAGCGGGGGAAGGGGCCGGGGAGCTGTTTTTT.

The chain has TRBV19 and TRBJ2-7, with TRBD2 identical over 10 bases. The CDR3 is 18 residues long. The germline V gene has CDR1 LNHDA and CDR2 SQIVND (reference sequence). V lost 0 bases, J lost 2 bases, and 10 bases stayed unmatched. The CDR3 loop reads CASSIEVGASGRAYEQYF. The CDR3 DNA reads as TGTGCCAGTAGTATAGAGGTCGGCGCCAGCGGGAGGGCCTACGAGCAGTACTTC.

CDR3 residues: CASSPRPEETQYF. In DNA form, the CDR3 reads TGCGCCAGCAGCCCGCGGCCAGAAGAGACCCAGTACTTC. This chain uses TRBV5-1 with TRBJ2-5; D is undetermined. CDR1 and CDR2 (germline): SGHRS, YFSETQ. The V and J ends lost 4 bases and 3 bases respectively, with 10 bases between them. The CDR3 has 13 residues.

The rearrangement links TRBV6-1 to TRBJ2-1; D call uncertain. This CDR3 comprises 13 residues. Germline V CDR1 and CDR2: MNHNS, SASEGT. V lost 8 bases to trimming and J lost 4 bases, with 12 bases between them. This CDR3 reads CASQPGRYNEQFF. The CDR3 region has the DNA TGTGCCAGCCAGCCGGGTCGGTACAATGAGCAGTTCTTC.

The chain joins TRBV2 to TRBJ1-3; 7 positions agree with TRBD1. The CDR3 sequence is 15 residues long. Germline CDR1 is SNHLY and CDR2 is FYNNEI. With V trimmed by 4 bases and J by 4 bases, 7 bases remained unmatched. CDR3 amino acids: CASSGTTGTGNTIYF. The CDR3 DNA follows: TGTGCCAGCAGTGGCACGACAGGGACCGGAAACACCATATATTTT.